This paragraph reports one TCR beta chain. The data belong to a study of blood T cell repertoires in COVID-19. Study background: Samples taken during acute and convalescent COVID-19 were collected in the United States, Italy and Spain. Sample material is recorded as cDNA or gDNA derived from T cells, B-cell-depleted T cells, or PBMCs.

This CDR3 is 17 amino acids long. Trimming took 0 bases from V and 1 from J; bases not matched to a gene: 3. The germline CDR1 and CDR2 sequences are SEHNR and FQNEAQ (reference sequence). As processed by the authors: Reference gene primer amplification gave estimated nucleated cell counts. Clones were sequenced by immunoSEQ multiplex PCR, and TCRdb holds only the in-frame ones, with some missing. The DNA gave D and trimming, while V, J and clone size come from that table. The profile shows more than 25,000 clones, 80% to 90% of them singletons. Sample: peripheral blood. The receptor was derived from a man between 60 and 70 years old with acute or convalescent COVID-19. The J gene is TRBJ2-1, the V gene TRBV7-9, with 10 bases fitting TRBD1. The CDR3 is CASSLAGTGESYNEQFF. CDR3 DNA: TGTGCCAGCAGCTTAGCCGGGACAGGGGAGTCCTACAATGAGCAGTTCTTC.